This TCR beta chain was captured in a study of CD8+ T cells in alopecia areata. The wider study: Patients received oral tofacitinib, 5 to 10 mg twice daily, for moderate-to-severe alopecia areata.

The authors extracted RNA and reverse transcribed it into cDNA as the sequencing template. This table comes from immunoSEQ multiplex PCR, and its TCRdb copy is limited to in-frame clones, with some not included. Of about 150,000 clones in the sample, roughly 44% were seen once. This clone was counted only a few times. What it recognizes is unknown. Sampling of alopecia areata patients yielded lesional scalp punch biopsies as well as peripheral blood. The germline CDR1 and CDR2 sequences are SQVTM and ANQGSEA. This CDR3 is built from 14 residues. Trimming took 7 bases from V and 1 from J; bases not matched to a gene: 4. Broader study findings: Alphabeta T cells residing in normal skin are also sequenced in scalp samples. It was lesional scalp, especially alopecia totalis/universalis, that showed higher clonality than normal scalp.

The sample taken for sequencing was CD4+ T cells sorted from blood. This clonotype originated in a human donor with alopecia areata. The chain joins TRBV29-1 to TRBJ2-2; the match to TRBD2 covers 9 bases. The CDR3 region is CSGSSGVNTGELFF. DNA of the CDR3: TGCAGCGGATCTAGCGGGGTGAACACCGGGGAGCTGTTTTTT.